The next 11 T cell receptor beta chains were all read from a single sample in a study of control samples from healthy donors and cancer patients. Produced via immunoSEQ multiplex PCR; TCRdb's table is partial and in-frame only. Of some 120,000 clones detected, 87% appear once; the ten largest clones hold approximately 9%. Sequencing was done on a sample of blood. These receptor sequences come from a man aged 40-49 years in good health.

The chain couples TRBV7-9 to TRBJ2-5; 8 bases are a match to TRBD2. Germline assignment: CDR1 SEHNR and CDR2 FQNEAQ (reference sequence). Trimming cost V 0 bases and J 4 bases; bases outside gene matches: 4. There are 15 residues in the CDR3. The CDR3 DNA reads TGTGCCAGCAGCTTAGCGAACGCGGGGGGAGAGACCCAGTACTTC. It is translated as CASSLANAGGETQYF. The full variable domain, in which reference TRBV7-9 and TRBJ2-5 provide the parts outside the CDR3, is DTGVSQNPRHKITKRGQNVTFRCDPISEHNRLYWYRQTLGQGPEFLTYFQNEAQLEKSRLLSDRFSAERPKGSFSTLEIQRTEQGDSAMYLCASSLANAGGETQYFGPGTRLLVL.

This clone has just a few counts. The chain couples TRBV29-1 to TRBJ2-2, with a tentative D call TRBD1 (5 bases). Germline V gene data show CDR1 as SQVTM and CDR2 as ANQGSEA. V shed 5 bases and J shed 3 bases, with 10 bases lying between them. CDR3 size: 13 residues. DNA of the CDR3: TGCAGCGTTCAGAACAGGCACACCGGGGAGCTGTTTTTT. Protein product: CSVQNRHTGELFF.

The chain joins TRBV13 to TRBJ1-1; 9 bases fit TRBD1. The V and J ends lost 6 bases and 4 bases, in that order; junction bases with no gene match: 3. CDR1 and CDR2 (germline): PRHDT, FYEKMQ (reference sequence). This CDR3 has 13 amino acids. The CDR3, as DNA: TGTGCCAGCAGTTTGACAGGGGGCACTGAAGCTTTCTTT. It translates to CASSLTGGTEAFF.

This rearrangement joins TRBV6-5 to TRBJ1-1; 7 nucleotides agree with TRBD1. The germline CDR1 and CDR2 sequences are MNHEY and SVGAGI. V lost 4 bases to trimming and J lost 4 bases; unmatched junction nucleotides: 9. The CDR3 spans 15 residues. The CDR3 DNA reads TGTGCCAGCAGTTTAGAAAGGGGGCGTCCCACTGAAGCTTTCTTT. As protein: CASSLERGRPTEAFF.

The rearrangement uses TRBV7-8 and TRBJ2-7; no reliable D call. Germline-derived CDR1 and CDR2 are SGHVS and FQNEAQ. CDR3 length: 13 residues. Trimming stripped 4 bases from V and 2 bases from J, with 9 bases between. CDR3 region: CASSSPNTYEQYF. The CDR3 DNA sequence: TGTGCCAGCAGCTCGCCAAATACCTACGAGCAGTACTTC.

V usage is TRBV27 and J usage is TRBJ2-1, with D possibly matching TRBD2 (5 bases). Germline V lookup: CDR1 MNHEY, CDR2 SMNVEV (reference sequence). Trimming took off 0 bases at V and 8 bases at J, with 11 bases between the two ends. The CDR3 totals 14 residues. CDR3 nucleotide sequence: TGTGCCAGCAGTTTATCTGGGTGGGGAGATGAGCAGTTCTTC. Encoded protein: CASSLSGWGDEQFF.

The chain combines TRBV5-1 with TRBJ1-1; D uncertain. CDR3 size: 15 residues. V was shortened by 4 bases and J by 1 base, with 14 bases between the two germline ends. Germline CDR1 reads SGHRS; CDR2 reads YFSETQ. In nucleotides, the CDR3 is TGCGCCAGCAGCATAGGGTGGGTCGGGAACACTGAAGCTTTCTTT. Its protein is CASSIGWVGNTEAFF.

The J gene is TRBJ2-6, the V gene TRBV5-4; 16 bases fit TRBD2. J lost 2 bases, V lost 3 bases, and 5 bases had no gene match. CDR1 and CDR2 from the germline V gene are SGHNT and YYREEE (reference sequence). CDR3 size: 19 residues. The CDR3 DNA reads as TGTGCCAGCAGCTCTCCGGGACTAGCGGGGGGGCCTGGGGCCAACGTCCTGACTTTC. Protein product: CASSSPGLAGGPGANVLTF.

V is TRBV15 and J is TRBJ2-1, with D perhaps being TRBD1 or TRBD2 (5 bases each). The V gene's germline CDR1 is LNHNV and CDR2 YYDKDF (reference sequence). This CDR3 spans 17 amino acids. Trimming took 2 bases from V and 0 from J, leaving 14 bases between them. CDR3 coding DNA: TGTGCCACCAGCAGATCCGGGACGGCTAGCTCCTACAATGAGCAGTTCTTC. This sequence encodes CATSRSGTASSYNEQFF.

V usage is TRBV10-2 and J usage is TRBJ2-1; D gene unclear. Trimming removed 0 bases from V and 9 bases from J, with 9 bases in between. Germline loops: CDR1 WSHSY, CDR2 SAAADI. The CDR3 sequence is 13 residues long. CDR3 residues: CASSESSLSEQFF. CDR3 nucleotides: TGCGCCAGCAGTGAGTCTAGCCTGAGTGAGCAGTTCTTC.

The V call is TRBV15, the J call TRBJ2-1; D is perhaps TRBD2 (6 bases). Looked up from germline, CDR1 is LNHNV and CDR2 is YYDKDF (reference sequence). The V end was cut by 5 bases, the J end by 0 bases, with 17 bases between. The CDR3 runs to 17 residues. The CDR3 sequence: CATSGEVGRSSYNEQFF. The DNA for the CDR3 is TGTGCCACCAGCGGGGAGGTTGGGCGGAGCTCCTACAATGAGCAGTTCTTC.